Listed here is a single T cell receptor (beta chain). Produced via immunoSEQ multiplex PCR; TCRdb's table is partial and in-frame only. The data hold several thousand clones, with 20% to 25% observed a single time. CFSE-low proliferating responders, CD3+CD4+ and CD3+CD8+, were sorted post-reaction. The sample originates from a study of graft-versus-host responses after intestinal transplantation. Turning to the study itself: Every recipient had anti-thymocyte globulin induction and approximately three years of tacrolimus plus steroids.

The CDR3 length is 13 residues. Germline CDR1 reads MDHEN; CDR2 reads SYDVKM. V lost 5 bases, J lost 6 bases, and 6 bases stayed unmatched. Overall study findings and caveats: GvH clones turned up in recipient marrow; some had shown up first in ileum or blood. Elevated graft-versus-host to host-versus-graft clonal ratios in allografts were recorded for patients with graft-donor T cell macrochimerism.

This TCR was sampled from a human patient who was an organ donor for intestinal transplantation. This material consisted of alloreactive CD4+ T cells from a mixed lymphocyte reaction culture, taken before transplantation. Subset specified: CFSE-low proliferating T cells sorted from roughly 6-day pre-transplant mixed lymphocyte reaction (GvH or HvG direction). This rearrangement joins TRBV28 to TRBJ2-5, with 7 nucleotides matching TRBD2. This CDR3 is CASSTRLAQTQYF. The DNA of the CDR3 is TGTGCCAGCAGTACTCGACTAGCACAGACCCAGTACTTC.